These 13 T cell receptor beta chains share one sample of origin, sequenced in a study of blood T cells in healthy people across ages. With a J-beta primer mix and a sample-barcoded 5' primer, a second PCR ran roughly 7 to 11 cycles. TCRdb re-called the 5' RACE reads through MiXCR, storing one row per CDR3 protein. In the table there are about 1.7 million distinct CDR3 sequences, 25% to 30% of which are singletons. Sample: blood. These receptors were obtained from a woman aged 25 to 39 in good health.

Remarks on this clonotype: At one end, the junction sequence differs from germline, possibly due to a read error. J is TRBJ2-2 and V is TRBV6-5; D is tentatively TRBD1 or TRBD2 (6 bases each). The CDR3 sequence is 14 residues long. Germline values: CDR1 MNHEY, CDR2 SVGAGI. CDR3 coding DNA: TGTGCCAGCAGCTCGTTCGGGGACACCGGGGAGCGGGTTTTT. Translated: CASSSFGDTGERVF.

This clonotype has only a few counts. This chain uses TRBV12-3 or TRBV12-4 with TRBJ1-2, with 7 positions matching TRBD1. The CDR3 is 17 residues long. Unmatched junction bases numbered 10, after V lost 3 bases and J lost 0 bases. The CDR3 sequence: CASSFDGWQGANYGYTF. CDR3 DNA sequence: TGTGCCAGCAGTTTTGACGGTTGGCAGGGGGCTAACTATGGCTACACCTTC.

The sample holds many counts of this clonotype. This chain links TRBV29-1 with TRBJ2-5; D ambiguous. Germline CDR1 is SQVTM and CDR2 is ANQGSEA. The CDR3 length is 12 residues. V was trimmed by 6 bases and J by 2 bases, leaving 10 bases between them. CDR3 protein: CSVGRTQETQYF. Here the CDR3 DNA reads TGCAGCGTCGGACGTACACAAGAGACCCAGTACTTC.

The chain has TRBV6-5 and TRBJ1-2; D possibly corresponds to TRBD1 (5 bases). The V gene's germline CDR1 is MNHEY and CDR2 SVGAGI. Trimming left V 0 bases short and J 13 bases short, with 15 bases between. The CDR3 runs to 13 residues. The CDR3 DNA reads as TGTGCCAGCAGTTACTCCAGGGTATATGGCCGCACCTTC. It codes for CASSYSRVYGRTF.

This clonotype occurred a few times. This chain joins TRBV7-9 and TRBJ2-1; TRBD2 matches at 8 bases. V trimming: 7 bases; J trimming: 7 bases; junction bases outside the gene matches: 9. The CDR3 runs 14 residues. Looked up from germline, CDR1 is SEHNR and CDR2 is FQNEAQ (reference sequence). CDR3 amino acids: CASNSFQRENEQFF. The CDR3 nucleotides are TGTGCCAGCAACTCCTTTCAGCGGGAGAATGAGCAGTTCTTC. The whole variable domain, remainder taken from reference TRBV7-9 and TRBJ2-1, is DTGVSQNPRHKITKRGQNVTFRCDPISEHNRLYWYRQTLGQGPEFLTYFQNEAQLEKSRLLSDRFSAERPKGSFSTLEIQRTEQGDSAMYLCASNSFQRENEQFFGPGTRLTVL.

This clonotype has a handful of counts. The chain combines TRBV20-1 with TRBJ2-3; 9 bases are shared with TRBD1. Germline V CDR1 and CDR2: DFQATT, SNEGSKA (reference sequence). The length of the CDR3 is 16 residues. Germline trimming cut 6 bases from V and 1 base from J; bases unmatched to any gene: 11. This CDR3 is CSARSSGQGGTDTQYF. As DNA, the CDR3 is TGCAGTGCGCGGTCCTCGGGACAGGGAGGCACAGATACGCAGTATTTT.

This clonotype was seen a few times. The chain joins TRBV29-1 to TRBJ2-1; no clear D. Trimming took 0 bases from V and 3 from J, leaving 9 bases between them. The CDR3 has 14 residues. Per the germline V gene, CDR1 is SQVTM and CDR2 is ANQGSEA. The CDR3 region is CSVEDPSVYNEQFF. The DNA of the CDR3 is TGCAGCGTTGAAGATCCGTCAGTCTACAATGAGCAGTTCTTC.

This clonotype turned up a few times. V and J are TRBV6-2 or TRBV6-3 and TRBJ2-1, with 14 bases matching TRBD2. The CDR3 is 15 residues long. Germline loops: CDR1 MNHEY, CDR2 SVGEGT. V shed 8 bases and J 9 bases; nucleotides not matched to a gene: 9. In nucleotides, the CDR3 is TGTGCCAGCGGTCCGACTAGCGGGAGGGCGAGTGAGCAGTTCTTC. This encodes CASGPTSGRASEQFF.

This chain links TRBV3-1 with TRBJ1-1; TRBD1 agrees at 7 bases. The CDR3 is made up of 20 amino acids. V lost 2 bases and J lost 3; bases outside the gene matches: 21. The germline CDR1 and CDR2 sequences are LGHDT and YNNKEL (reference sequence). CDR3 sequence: CASSQPRSARGRGSYTEAFF. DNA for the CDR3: TGTGCCAGCAGCCAACCTAGGTCGGCCAGAGGCAGGGGGTCTTACACTGAAGCTTTCTTT.

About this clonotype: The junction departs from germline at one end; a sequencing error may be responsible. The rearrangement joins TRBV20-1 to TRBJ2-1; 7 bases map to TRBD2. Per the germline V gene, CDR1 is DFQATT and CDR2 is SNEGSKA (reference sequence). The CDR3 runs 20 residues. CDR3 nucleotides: TGCAGTGCTGGAGACCCGACACTCCAGACTAGCCCAAATATAAACAATGAGCAGTTCTTC. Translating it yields CSAGDPTLQTSPNINNEQFF.

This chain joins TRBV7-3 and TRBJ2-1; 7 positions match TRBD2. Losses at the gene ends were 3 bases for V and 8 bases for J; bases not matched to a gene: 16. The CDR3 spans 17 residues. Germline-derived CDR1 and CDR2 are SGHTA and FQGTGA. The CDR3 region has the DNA TGTGCCAGCAGCTTCTCCCCCCCGGGGAGGGAAAGCCATGAGCAGTTCTTC. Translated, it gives CASSFSPPGRESHEQFF.

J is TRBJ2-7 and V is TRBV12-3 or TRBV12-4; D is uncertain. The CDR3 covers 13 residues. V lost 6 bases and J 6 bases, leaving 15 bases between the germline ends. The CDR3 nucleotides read TGTGCCAGCAGGGACCTTGTGAGCCTCGAGCAGTACTTC. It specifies CASRDLVSLEQYF.

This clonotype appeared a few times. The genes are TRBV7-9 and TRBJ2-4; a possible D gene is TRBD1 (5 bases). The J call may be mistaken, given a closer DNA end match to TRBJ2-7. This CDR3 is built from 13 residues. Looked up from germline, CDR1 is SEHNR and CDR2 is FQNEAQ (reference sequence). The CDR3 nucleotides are TGTGCCAGCAGCCACCAGGGCGGTTACGAGCAGTACTTC. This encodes CASSHQGGYEQYF.